Following are 22 T cell receptor beta chains from one sample sequenced in a study of shared clonotypes between healthy human individuals. TCRdb keeps only in-frame clones here, not all; method: immunoSEQ multiplex PCR. The sample has over 2 million clones, approximately 94% seen once; the top ten hold roughly 1%. The naive CD8 fraction comprised CD45RO-negative cells positively selected for CCR7 and excluded terminally differentiated effector memory CD45RA+ cells. The sequenced material came from naive CD8+ T cells sorted from blood. The receptors were gathered from a man aged 18-30 years in good health.

Concerning this clone: The sample contains more than one DNA sequence encoding this CDR3. This chain connects TRBV2 to TRBJ1-1, with 8 bases identical to TRBD1. Trimming cost V 2 bases and J 4 bases; bases outside gene matches: 0. Germline V lookup: CDR1 SNHLY, CDR2 FYNNEI. The CDR3 has 13 residues. The chain's CDR3 is CASSETGGTEAFF. For the CDR3, the DNA is TGTGCCAGCAGTGAAACAGGGGGCACTGAAGCTTTCTTT.

CDR3 amino acids: CASSPQGRGVRETEAFF. DNA for the CDR3: TGTGCCAGCAGCCCCCAGGGAAGGGGGGTCAGAGAGACTGAAGCTTTCTTT. This chain joins TRBV7-9 and TRBJ1-1; perhaps TRBD1 as D (6 bases). Trimming stripped 5 bases from V and 5 bases from J, with 24 bases between. This CDR3 spans 17 amino acids. Germline loops: CDR1 SEHNR, CDR2 FQNEAQ (reference sequence).

V usage is TRBV2 and J usage is TRBJ2-5, with 7 bases identical to TRBD2. The germline gives CDR1 SNHLY, CDR2 FYNNEI. V lost 3 bases, J lost 4 bases, and 8 bases stayed unmatched. This CDR3 comprises 15 residues. CDR3 residues: CASSDSGQGLETQYF. In DNA form, the CDR3 reads TGTGCCAGCAGTGATAGCGGGCAAGGATTAGAGACCCAGTACTTC.

This rearrangement joins TRBV15 to TRBJ2-7; TRBD2 matches 14 bases. The CDR3 runs to 18 residues. V was clipped by 5 bases and J by 0 bases; unmatched bases: 9. Germline CDR1 and CDR2: LNHNV and YYDKDF (reference sequence). CDR3 region: CATSRGLAGALDSYEQYF. CDR3 bases: TGTGCCACCAGCCGGGGACTAGCGGGAGCCCTTGACTCCTACGAGCAGTACTTC.

The V call is TRBV5-8, the J call TRBJ1-2; TRBD1 is a possible D gene (6 bases). The V end lost 0 bases, the J end lost 9 bases, and 21 bases lay between the germline ends. CDR3 length equals 16 residues. CDR1 SGHTS and CDR2 YDEGEE come from the germline V gene. CDR3 DNA: TGTGCCAGCAGCTTGGGCCCACTTACAGGGACTAATCGCTACACCTTC. Its protein product is CASSLGPLTGTNRYTF.

V usage is TRBV30 and J usage is TRBJ1-1; D unclear. This CDR3 spans 13 amino acids. Germline CDR1 is GTSNPN and CDR2 is SVGIG (reference sequence). The V gene lost 2 bases and the J gene lost 6 bases, with 13 bases spanning the gap. CDR3 residues: CAWSFEAASEAFF. Here the CDR3 DNA reads TGTGCCTGGAGTTTCGAGGCGGCCTCTGAAGCTTTCTTT.

The gene calls are TRBV7-8 and TRBJ1-1; D gene uncertain. CDR3 length: 16 residues. Germline-derived CDR1 and CDR2 are SGHVS and FQNEAQ. V lost 2 bases and J lost 3, with 16 bases in between. CDR3 DNA sequence: TGTGCCAGCAGCTTATCCGTGGGCCCCGGGCACACTGAAGCTTTCTTT. Encoded protein: CASSLSVGPGHTEAFF.

The chain carries TRBV2 and TRBJ2-7; 7 bases line up with TRBD2. The CDR3 is 18 amino acids. Germline assignment: CDR1 SNHLY and CDR2 FYNNEI. V lost 5 bases and J lost 0; bases outside the gene matches: 16. CDR3 bases: TGTGCCAGCAGTACCCAAGAGGGTAGGGAGGGGAGCTCCTACGAGCAGTACTTC. Its protein product is CASSTQEGREGSSYEQYF.

This clone was observed a handful of times. V is TRBV9 and J is TRBJ1-3; TRBD1 aligns across 7 bases. The CDR3 spans 15 residues. The junction had 6 bases not matched to a gene; V was cut back by 4 bases and J by 2 bases. Germline-derived CDR1 and CDR2 are SGDLS and YYNGEE. The CDR3 is CASSHIQGPGNTIYF. The CDR3 DNA reads TGTGCCAGCAGCCACATACAGGGGCCTGGAAACACCATATATTTT.

This rearrangement joins TRBV7-2 to TRBJ2-7, with 9 bases identical to TRBD1. The V and J ends lost 5 bases and 3 bases, in that order; junction bases with no gene match: 8. The CDR3 consists of 15 residues. Germline V gene lookup returns CDR1 SGHTA and CDR2 FQGNSA. CDR3: CASSPTWDRDYEQYF. The CDR3 DNA reads as TGTGCCAGCAGCCCCACGTGGGACAGGGACTACGAGCAGTACTTC.

This clone was detected only a few times. This rearrangement joins TRBV19 to TRBJ2-2, with D unresolved. Germline V gives CDR1 LNHDA, CDR2 SQIVND (reference sequence). V was cut by 9 bases and J by 5 bases, with 10 bases left in between. The CDR3 spans 12 residues. In nucleotides, the CDR3 is TGTGCCAGCTGGGGATGGACCGGGGAGCTGTTTTTT. It codes for CASWGWTGELFF.

This chain connects TRBV30 to TRBJ1-2, with D possibly matching TRBD1 (5 bases). Per the germline V gene, CDR1 is GTSNPN and CDR2 is SVGIG (reference sequence). CDR3 size: 16 residues. V dropped 2 bases and J dropped 1 base, with 17 bases sitting between them. As DNA, the CDR3 is TGTGCCTGGAGTCCTGACTCGGGACGGATTAACTATGGCTACACCTTC. Its protein product is CAWSPDSGRINYGYTF. Using reference TRBV30 and TRBJ1-2 for the parts outside the CDR3, the full variable domain is SQTIHQWPATLVQPVGSPLSLECTVEGTSNPNLYWYRQAAGRGLQLLFYSVGIGQISSEVPQNLSASRPQDRQFILSSKKLLLSDSGFYLCAWSPDSGRINYGYTFGSGTRLTVV.

The J gene is TRBJ1-1, the V gene TRBV7-2; unclear D gene. Germline V gives CDR1 SGHTA, CDR2 FQGNSA. CDR3 length: 16 residues. Between the trimmed V and J ends, which lost 1 base and 0 bases, there was a span of 12 bases. The chain's CDR3 is CASSLDRTSMNTEAFF. The CDR3 nucleotides are TGTGCCAGCAGCTTAGATCGGACGTCCATGAACACTGAAGCTTTCTTT.

This chain joins TRBV5-1 and TRBJ2-5, with D unresolved. The CDR3 spans 15 residues. V was shortened by 0 bases and J by 1 base, with 10 bases between the two germline ends. CDR1 and CDR2 (germline): SGHRS, YFSETQ. The CDR3 protein is CASSLEVGIQETQYF. For the CDR3, the DNA is TGCGCCAGCAGCTTGGAGGTGGGGATCCAAGAGACCCAGTACTTC. Full variable domain (remainder filled in from reference TRBV5-1 and TRBJ2-5): KAGVTQTPRYLIKTRGQQVTLSCSPISGHRSVSWYQQTPGQGLQFLFEYFSETQRNKGNFPGRFSGRQFSNSRSEMNVSTLELGDSALYLCASSLEVGIQETQYFGPGTRLLVL.

The chain employs TRBV15 and TRBJ1-3; D ambiguous. The CDR3 has 15 amino acids. Trimming removed 8 bases from V and 0 bases from J, with 14 bases in between. CDR1 LNHNV and CDR2 YYDKDF come from the germline V gene (reference sequence). The CDR3 sequence is CATQSTSISGNTIYF. In DNA form, the CDR3 reads TGTGCCACCCAATCGACTTCCATCTCTGGAAACACCATATATTTT.

The chain uses TRBV25-1 and TRBJ2-7, with D perhaps matching TRBD2 (7 bases). In germline, CDR1 is MGHDK, CDR2 SYGVNS. The V and J ends lost 3 bases and 4 bases respectively, with 16 bases between them. CDR3 length: 15 amino acids. The DNA of the CDR3 is TGTGCCAGCAGTGATACGGGGGGCCTTGGGTACGAGCAGTACTTC. Translation: CASSDTGGLGYEQYF.

This rearrangement joins TRBV11-2 to TRBJ2-7, with 7 bases aligning to TRBD1. V lost 1 base to trimming and J lost 1 base; unmatched junction nucleotides: 1. Germline CDR1 and CDR2: SGHAT and FQNNGV. The CDR3 spans 14 residues. The DNA for the CDR3 is TGTGCCAGCAGCTTAGGGGGACAGTCCTACGAGCAGTACTTC. Its protein is CASSLGGQSYEQYF.

The chain has TRBV27 and TRBJ2-7; 8 positions match TRBD2. Germline V gene sequence: CDR1 MNHEY, CDR2 SMNVEV (reference sequence). The CDR3 has 14 amino acids. Unmatched junction bases numbered 5, after V lost 2 bases and J lost 5 bases. The CDR3 region is CASSLTSGSHEQYF. The CDR3 DNA is TGTGCCAGCAGTTTAACCAGCGGGAGCCACGAGCAGTACTTC.

The J gene is TRBJ2-7, the V gene TRBV11-2; TRBD2 matches 15 bases. CDR3 length: 18 residues. V lost 5 bases, J lost 2 bases, and 10 bases stayed unmatched. From germline, CDR1 is SGHAT and CDR2 FQNNGV. The CDR3 bases are TGTGCCAGCAGCCCATCTCGGACTAGCGGGGGGGATCCCTACGAGCAGTACTTC. It is translated as CASSPSRTSGGDPYEQYF.

In the case of this clone: Other DNA variants within this sample encode the same CDR3. The CDR3 sequence: CASSLLGTGNTIYF. In DNA, the CDR3 is TGTGCCAGCAGTTTATTAGGGACTGGAAACACCATATATTTT. The rearrangement uses TRBV27 and TRBJ1-3; the D is unclear. Germline CDR1 MNHEY, CDR2 SMNVEV (reference sequence). Trimming shortened V by 1 base and J by 2 bases, and 6 bases separated the two germline ends. The CDR3 has 14 amino acids.

The chain couples TRBV14 to TRBJ1-2; 8 bases are a match to TRBD1. V was clipped by 4 bases and J by 5 bases; unmatched bases: 9. Germline loops: CDR1 SGHDN, CDR2 FVKESK. This CDR3 spans 15 amino acids. As DNA, the CDR3 is TGTGCCAGCAGCCCCCCCGGACAGGGCATGTATGGCTACACCTTC. Protein: CASSPPGQGMYGYTF.

J is TRBJ1-1 and V is TRBV28; D possibly corresponds to TRBD1 (6 bases). This CDR3 has 13 residues. V lost 3 bases and J 4 bases, leaving 9 bases between the germline ends. Germline values: CDR1 MDHEN, CDR2 SYDVKM. The CDR3 reads CASSLQGITEAFF. The CDR3, as DNA: TGTGCCAGCAGTTTGCAGGGGATCACTGAAGCTTTCTTT.